These 2 T cell receptor beta chains share one sample of origin, sequenced in a study of T-cell memory formation after mild COVID-19. TCRdb re-derived calls from the 5' RACE reads in MiXCR, one entry per CDR3 protein. The table records approximately 300,000 distinct CDR3 sequences, around a sixth of them present only once. Sequenced input: PBMCs or a T cell subset sorted from them (not recorded which). These TCRs come from a man younger than 35 who had mild COVID-19 (a few samples of this study predate the infection). Cell type and time point are not known.

This clonotype appeared a few times. V and J are TRBV5-1 and TRBJ1-1, with 9 bases identical to TRBD1. V shed 0 bases, J shed 4 bases, and the junction held 7 bases outside the gene matches. The CDR3 totals 16 residues. Germline assignment: CDR1 SGHRS and CDR2 YFSETQ. CDR3 bases: TGCGCCAGCAGCTTGGGGGTGACAGGGGGGCTCACTGAAGCTTTCTTT. Translation: CASSLGVTGGLTEAFF.

There are a few counts of this clonotype. The gene calls are TRBV28 and TRBJ1-2; D gene unclear. Germline V gene data show CDR1 as MDHEN and CDR2 as SYDVKM. V lost 4 bases to trimming and J lost 2 bases, with 5 bases between them. This CDR3 comprises 12 residues. CDR3 DNA: TGTGCCAGCAGTTCCCAAAACTATGGCTACACCTTC. This sequence encodes CASSSQNYGYTF.